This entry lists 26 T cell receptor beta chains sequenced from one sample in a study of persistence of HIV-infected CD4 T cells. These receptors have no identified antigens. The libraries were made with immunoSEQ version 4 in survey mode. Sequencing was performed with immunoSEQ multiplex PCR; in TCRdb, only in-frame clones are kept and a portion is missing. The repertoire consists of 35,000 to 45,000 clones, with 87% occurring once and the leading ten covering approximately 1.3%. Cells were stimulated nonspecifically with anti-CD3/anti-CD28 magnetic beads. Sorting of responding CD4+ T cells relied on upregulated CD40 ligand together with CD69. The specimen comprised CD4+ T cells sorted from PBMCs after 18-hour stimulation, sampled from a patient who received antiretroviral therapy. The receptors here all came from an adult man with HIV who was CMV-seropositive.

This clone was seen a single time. The CDR3, as DNA: TGTGCCACCAGTGATTCCGGGACTAGCGGGAGTCGGGAGCAGTTCTTC. This gives the protein CATSDSGTSGSREQFF. This chain connects TRBV24-1 to TRBJ2-1; 14 bases align to TRBD2. Germline values: CDR1 KGHDR, CDR2 SFDVKD. The CDR3 has 16 amino acids. With 2 bases clipped from V and 10 bases from J, the junction kept 6 bases outside the gene matches.

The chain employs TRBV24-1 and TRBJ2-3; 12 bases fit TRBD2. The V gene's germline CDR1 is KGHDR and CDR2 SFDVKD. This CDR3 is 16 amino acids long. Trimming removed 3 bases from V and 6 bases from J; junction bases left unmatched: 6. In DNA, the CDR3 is TGTGCCACCAGTGATCCTACTAGCGGGGGGTCCGATACGCAGTATTTT. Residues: CATSDPTSGGSDTQYF.

CDR3 nucleotide sequence: TGTGCCAGTAGTACCGTACTTGGGGCCAACGTCCTGACTTTC. Encoded protein: CASSTVLGANVLTF. The V and J genes are TRBV19 and TRBJ2-6; D not certain. CDR3 length: 14 amino acids. V lost 4 bases and J 3 bases, leaving 7 bases between the germline ends. CDR1 is LNHDA, CDR2 SQIVND, per germline (reference sequence).

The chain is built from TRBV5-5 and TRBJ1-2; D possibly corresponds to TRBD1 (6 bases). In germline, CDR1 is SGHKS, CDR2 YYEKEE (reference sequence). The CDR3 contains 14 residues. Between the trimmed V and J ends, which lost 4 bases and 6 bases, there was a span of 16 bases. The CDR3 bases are TGTGCCAGCAGCAGCTGGACAGACCTGAATGGCTACACCTTC. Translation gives CASSSWTDLNGYTF. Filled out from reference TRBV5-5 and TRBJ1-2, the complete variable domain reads DAGVTQSPTHLIKTRGQQVTLRCSPISGHKSVSWYQQVLGQGPQFIFQYYEKEERGRGNFPDRFSARQFPNYSSELNVNALLLGDSALYLCASSSWTDLNGYTFGSGTRLTVV.

As DNA, the CDR3 is TGTGCCAGCAACCTACACTCGAACACTGAAGCTTTCTTT. Encoded protein: CASNLHSNTEAFF. J is TRBJ1-1 and V is TRBV12-3 or TRBV12-4; no clear D gene. V was cut by 7 bases and J by 1 base, with 10 bases left in between. The CDR3 is made up of 13 amino acids.

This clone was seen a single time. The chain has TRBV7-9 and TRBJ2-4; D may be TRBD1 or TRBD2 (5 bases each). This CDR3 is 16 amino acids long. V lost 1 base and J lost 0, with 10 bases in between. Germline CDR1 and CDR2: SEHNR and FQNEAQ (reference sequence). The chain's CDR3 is CASSLVGVGAKNIQYF. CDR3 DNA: TGTGCCAGCAGCTTAGTGGGGGTGGGAGCCAAAAACATTCAGTACTTC. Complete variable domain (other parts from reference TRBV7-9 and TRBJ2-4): DTGVSQNPRHKITKRGQNVTFRCDPISEHNRLYWYRQTLGQGPEFLTYFQNEAQLEKSRLLSDRFSAERPKGSFSTLEIQRTEQGDSAMYLCASSLVGVGAKNIQYFGAGTRLSVL.

DNA of the CDR3: TGTGCCAGCAGTTACGGGGGACAGGGCCCAGGAAAGCCCCAGCATTTT. Translating it yields CASSYGGQGPGKPQHF. The V call is TRBV6-6, the J call TRBJ1-5; 9 bases align to TRBD1. The V gene's germline CDR1 is MNHNY and CDR2 SVGAGI (reference sequence). Trimming cost V 2 bases and J 8 bases; bases outside gene matches: 10. CDR3 length: 16 amino acids.

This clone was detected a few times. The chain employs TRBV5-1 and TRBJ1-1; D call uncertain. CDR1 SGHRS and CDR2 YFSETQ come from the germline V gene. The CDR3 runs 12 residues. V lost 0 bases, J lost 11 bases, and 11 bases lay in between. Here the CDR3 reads CASSLAGIGAFF. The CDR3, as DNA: TGCGCCAGCAGCTTGGCGGGGATAGGGGCTTTCTTT.

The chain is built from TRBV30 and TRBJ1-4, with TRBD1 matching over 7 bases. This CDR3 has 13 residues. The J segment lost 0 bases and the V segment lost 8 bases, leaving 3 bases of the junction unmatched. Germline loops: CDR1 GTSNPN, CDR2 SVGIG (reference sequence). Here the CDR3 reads CASTGATNEKLFF. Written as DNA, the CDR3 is TGTGCCAGTACAGGGGCAACTAATGAAAAACTGTTTTTT.

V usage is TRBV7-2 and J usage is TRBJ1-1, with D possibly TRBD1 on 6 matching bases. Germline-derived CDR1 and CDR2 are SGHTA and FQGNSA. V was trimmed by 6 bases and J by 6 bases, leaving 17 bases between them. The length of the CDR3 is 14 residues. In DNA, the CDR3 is TGTGCCAGCAGTTTGACAGGTCCCCGTTCTGAAGCTTTCTTT. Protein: CASSLTGPRSEAFF.

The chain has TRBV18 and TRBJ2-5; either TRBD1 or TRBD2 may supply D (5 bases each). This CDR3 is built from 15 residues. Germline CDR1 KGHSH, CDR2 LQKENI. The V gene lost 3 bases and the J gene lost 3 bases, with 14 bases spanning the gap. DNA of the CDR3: TGTGCCAGCTCACCGAGGGGAGTAGGAAAAGAGACCCAGTACTTC. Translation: CASSPRGVGKETQYF.

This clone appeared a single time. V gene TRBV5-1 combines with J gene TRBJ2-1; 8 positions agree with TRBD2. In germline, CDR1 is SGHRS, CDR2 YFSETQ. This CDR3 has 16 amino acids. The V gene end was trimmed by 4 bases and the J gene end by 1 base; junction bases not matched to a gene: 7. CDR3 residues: CASSVSSGASYNEQFF. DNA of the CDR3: TGCGCCAGCAGCGTGAGTAGCGGGGCTTCCTACAATGAGCAGTTCTTC.

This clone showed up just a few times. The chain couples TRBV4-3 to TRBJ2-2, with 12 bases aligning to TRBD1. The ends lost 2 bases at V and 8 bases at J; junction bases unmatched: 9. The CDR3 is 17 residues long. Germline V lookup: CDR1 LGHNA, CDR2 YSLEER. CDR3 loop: CASSQPGTGGAFGELFF. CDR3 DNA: TGCGCCAGCAGCCAACCCGGGACAGGGGGCGCGTTTGGGGAGCTGTTTTTT.

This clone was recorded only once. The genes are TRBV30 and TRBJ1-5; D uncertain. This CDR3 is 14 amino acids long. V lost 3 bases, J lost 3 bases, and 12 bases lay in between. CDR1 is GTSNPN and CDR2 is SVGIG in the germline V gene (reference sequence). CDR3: CAWSLVNPNQPQHF. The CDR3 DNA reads TGTGCCTGGAGCCTTGTGAACCCCAATCAGCCCCAGCATTTT.

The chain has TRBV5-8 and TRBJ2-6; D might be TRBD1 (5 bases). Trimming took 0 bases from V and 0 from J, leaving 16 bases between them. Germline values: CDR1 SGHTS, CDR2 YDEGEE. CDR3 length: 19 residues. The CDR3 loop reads CASSLAIGVKISGANVLTF. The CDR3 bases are TGTGCCAGCAGCTTGGCCATAGGGGTGAAGATCTCTGGGGCCAACGTCCTGACTTTC.

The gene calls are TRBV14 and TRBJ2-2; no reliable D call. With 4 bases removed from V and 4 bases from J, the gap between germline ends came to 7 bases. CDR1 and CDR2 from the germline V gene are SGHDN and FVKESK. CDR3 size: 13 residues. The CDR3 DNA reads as TGTGCCAGCAGCCTCAGAGTCACCGGGGAGCTGTTTTTT. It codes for CASSLRVTGELFF.

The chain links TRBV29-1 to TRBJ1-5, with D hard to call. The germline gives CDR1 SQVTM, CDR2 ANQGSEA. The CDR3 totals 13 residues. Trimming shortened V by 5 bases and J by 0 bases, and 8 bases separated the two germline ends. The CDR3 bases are TGCAGCGTTAGAGAATATAGCAATCAGCCCCAGCATTTT. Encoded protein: CSVREYSNQPQHF. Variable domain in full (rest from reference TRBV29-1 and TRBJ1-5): SAVISQKPSRDICQRGTSLTIQCQVDSQVTMMFWYRQQPGQSLTLIATANQGSEATYESGFVIDKFPISRPNLTFSTLTVSNMSPEDSSIYLCSVREYSNQPQHFGDGTRLSIL.

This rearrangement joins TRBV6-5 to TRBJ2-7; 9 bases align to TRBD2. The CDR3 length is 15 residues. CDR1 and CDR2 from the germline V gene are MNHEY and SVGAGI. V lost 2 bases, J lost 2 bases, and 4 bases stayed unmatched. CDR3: CASSYGPSGAYEQYF. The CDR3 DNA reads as TGTGCCAGCAGTTACGGGCCTAGCGGGGCCTACGAGCAGTACTTC.

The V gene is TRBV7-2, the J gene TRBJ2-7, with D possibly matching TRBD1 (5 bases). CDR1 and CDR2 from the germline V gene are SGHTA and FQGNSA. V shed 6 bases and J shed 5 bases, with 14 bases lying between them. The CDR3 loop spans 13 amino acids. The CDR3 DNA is TGTGCCAGCAGTCCCTTAAGGGGAAACGAGCAGTACTTC. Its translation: CASSPLRGNEQYF.

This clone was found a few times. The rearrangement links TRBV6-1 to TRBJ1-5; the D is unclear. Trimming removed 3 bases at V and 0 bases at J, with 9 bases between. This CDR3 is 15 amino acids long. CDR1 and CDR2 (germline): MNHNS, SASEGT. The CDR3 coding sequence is TGTGCCAGCAGTGACCCGCGGGGTAGCAATCAGCCCCAGCATTTT. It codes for CASSDPRGSNQPQHF.

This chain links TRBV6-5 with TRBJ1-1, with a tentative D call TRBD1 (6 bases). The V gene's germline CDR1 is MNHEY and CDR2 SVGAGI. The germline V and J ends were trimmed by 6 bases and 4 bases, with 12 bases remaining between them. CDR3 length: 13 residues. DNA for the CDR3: TGTGCCAGCAGGGGGGGCTTAGGCACTGAAGCTTTCTTT. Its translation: CASRGGLGTEAFF.

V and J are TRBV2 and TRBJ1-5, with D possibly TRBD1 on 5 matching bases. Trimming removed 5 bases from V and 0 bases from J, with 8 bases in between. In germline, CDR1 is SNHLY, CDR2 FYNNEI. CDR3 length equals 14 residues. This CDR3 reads CASSRGYSNQPQHF. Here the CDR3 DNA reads TGTGCCAGCAGTAGGGGATATAGCAATCAGCCCCAGCATTTT.

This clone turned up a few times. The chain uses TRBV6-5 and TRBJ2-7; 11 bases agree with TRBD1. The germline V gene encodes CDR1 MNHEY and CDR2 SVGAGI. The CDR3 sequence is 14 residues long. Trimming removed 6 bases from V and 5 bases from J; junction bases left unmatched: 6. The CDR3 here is CASSEDRGRHEQYF. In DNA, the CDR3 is TGTGCCAGCAGCGAGGACAGGGGGCGGCACGAGCAGTACTTC.

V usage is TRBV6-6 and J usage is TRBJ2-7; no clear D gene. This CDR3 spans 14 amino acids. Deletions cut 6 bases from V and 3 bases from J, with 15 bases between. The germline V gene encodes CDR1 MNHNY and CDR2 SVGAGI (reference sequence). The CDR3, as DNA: TGTGCCAGCAGCCGTGGATCCAACCTCTACGAGCAGTACTTC. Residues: CASSRGSNLYEQYF.

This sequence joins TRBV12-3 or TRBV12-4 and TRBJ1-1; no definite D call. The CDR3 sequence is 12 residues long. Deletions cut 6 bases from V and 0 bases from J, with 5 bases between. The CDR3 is CASRVLNTEAFF. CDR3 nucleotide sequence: TGTGCCAGCAGGGTGCTGAACACTGAAGCTTTCTTT.

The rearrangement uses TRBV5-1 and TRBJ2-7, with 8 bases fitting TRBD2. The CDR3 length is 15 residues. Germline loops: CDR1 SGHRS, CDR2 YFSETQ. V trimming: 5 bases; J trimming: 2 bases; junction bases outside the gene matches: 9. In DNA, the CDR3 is TGCGCCAGCAGGATAGCGGGGACAAACACCTACGAGCAGTACTTC. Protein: CASRIAGTNTYEQYF.